What follows are 26 T cell receptor beta chains derived from one specimen sequenced in a study of blood T cell repertoires in COVID-19. The table came from immunoSEQ multiplex PCR; TCRdb's copy has only in-frame clones and leaves some out. The data hold roughly 340,000 clones, with around 91% observed a single time. Material for sequencing was peripheral blood. These receptors all come from a woman aged 18-35 years who had recovered from COVID-19.

J is TRBJ1-2 and V is TRBV19; possible D gene TRBD1, 5 bases. Trimming pared 3 bases from V and 4 bases from J, leaving 12 bases between. In germline, CDR1 is LNHDA, CDR2 SQIVND (reference sequence). The CDR3 length is 14 residues. The CDR3 nucleotides are TGTGCCAGTAGTATCGCGGCTCAGGGCTATGGCTACACCTTC. It translates to CASSIAAQGYGYTF.

The chain uses TRBV30 and TRBJ1-5; 7 nucleotides line up with TRBD1. After removal of 5 bases from V and 3 bases from J, the junction contained 4 bases not matched to a gene. The CDR3 contains 13 residues. Germline CDR1 GTSNPN, CDR2 SVGIG (reference sequence). CDR3 amino acids: CAWGQALNQPQHF. The DNA for the CDR3 is TGTGCCTGGGGACAGGCCCTCAATCAGCCCCAGCATTTT.

The chain employs TRBV29-1 and TRBJ1-1; D is perhaps TRBD1 (5 bases). The V gene's germline CDR1 is SQVTM and CDR2 ANQGSEA. Trimming took off 7 bases at V and 1 base at J, with 10 bases between the two ends. The CDR3 sequence is 12 residues long. The CDR3 DNA follows: TGCAGCGGGCGGGACGGGAACACTGAAGCTTTCTTT. Translating it yields CSGRDGNTEAFF.

This clone has only one observation. The rearrangement links TRBV27 to TRBJ1-2; 7 bases match TRBD1. In germline, CDR1 is MNHEY, CDR2 SMNVEV (reference sequence). The CDR3 has 18 amino acids. The J segment lost 4 bases and the V segment lost 4 bases, leaving 18 bases of the junction unmatched. CDR3 region: CASSSLPVRQGEGYGYTF. DNA for the CDR3: TGTGCCAGCAGTTCCCTCCCCGTTCGACAGGGAGAAGGCTATGGCTACACCTTC.

The chain combines TRBV24-1 with TRBJ2-1, with TRBD1 identical over 9 bases. The trim removed 4 bases at V and 10 bases at J, leaving 16 bases unmatched. The CDR3 extends over 17 amino acids. Germline V lookup: CDR1 KGHDR, CDR2 SFDVKD. CDR3: CATSDRTGTGSSREQFF. CDR3 in DNA: TGTGCCACCAGTGACCGCACCGGGACAGGGTCGTCTCGGGAGCAGTTCTTC.

This sequence joins TRBV10-2 and TRBJ2-1, with 10 bases aligning to TRBD1. V was clipped by 6 bases and J by 5 bases; unmatched bases: 10. The CDR3 consists of 16 residues. Per germline, CDR1 WSHSY and CDR2 SAAADI. The CDR3 here is CASSAIDRGLDNEQFF. The CDR3 bases are TGCGCCAGCAGCGCAATCGACAGGGGGCTCGACAATGAGCAGTTCTTC.

The CDR3 coding sequence is TGTGCCAGCTCACCGGACCTGTGGGGAGAGGCCACAGATACGCAGTATTTT. As protein: CASSPDLWGEATDTQYF. V gene TRBV18 combines with J gene TRBJ2-3, with TRBD2 as a possible D gene (5 bases). Per germline, CDR1 KGHSH and CDR2 LQKENI. The CDR3 is made up of 17 amino acids. V was clipped by 3 bases and J by 2 bases, with 18 bases between them.

The chain is built from TRBV7-9 and TRBJ2-5, with 8 bases matching TRBD1. V lost 3 bases and J lost 5; bases outside the gene matches: 5. CDR3 length: 14 amino acids. Per germline, CDR1 SEHNR and CDR2 FQNEAQ (reference sequence). CDR3: CASSFGQGMETQYF. The CDR3 DNA reads TGTGCCAGCAGCTTTGGACAGGGAATGGAGACCCAGTACTTC.

This clone was seen a few times. The chain uses TRBV28 and TRBJ2-7; D might be TRBD1 (6 bases). Between the trimmed V and J ends, which lost 4 bases and 3 bases, there was a span of 16 bases. Germline-derived CDR1 and CDR2 are MDHEN and SYDVKM. The CDR3 is 15 amino acids. This chain's CDR3 is CASSSSNRDLYEQYV. The CDR3 DNA follows: TGTGCCAGCAGTTCATCAAACAGGGATCTCTACGAGCAGTACGTC.

V and J are TRBV9 and TRBJ2-2, with D maybe TRBD1 (5 bases). Germline lookup yields CDR1 SGDLS and CDR2 YYNGEE. This CDR3 region has 15 residues. The V end lost 0 bases, the J end lost 6 bases, and 12 bases lay between the germline ends. This chain's CDR3 is CASSVVTQGPGELFF. The CDR3 DNA reads TGTGCCAGCAGCGTAGTTACTCAGGGTCCCGGGGAGCTGTTTTTT.

The V call is TRBV10-1, the J call TRBJ2-1; 7 bases align to TRBD1. Germline values: CDR1 WNHNN, CDR2 SYGVQD (reference sequence). CDR3 length: 15 residues. J was trimmed by 4 bases and V by 4 bases; bases with no gene match: 7. The CDR3 sequence: CASSVRSGGYNEQFF. As DNA, the CDR3 is TGCGCCAGCAGTGTGCGGTCAGGGGGATACAATGAGCAGTTCTTC.

This clone has a single count. The chain has TRBV5-1 and TRBJ2-1; D gene uncertain. Germline V gene sequence: CDR1 SGHRS, CDR2 YFSETQ. This CDR3 is 13 amino acids long. V gave up 0 bases and J gave up 7 bases, with 8 bases separating them. The CDR3 loop reads CASSLGLENEQFF. In DNA, the CDR3 is TGCGCCAGCAGCTTGGGTCTAGAGAATGAGCAGTTCTTC.

The rearrangement uses TRBV5-3 and TRBJ2-5; the match to TRBD2 covers 9 bases. TRBV5-3 is annotated as an ORF whose role is uncertain. The V and J ends lost 4 bases and 13 bases, in that order; junction bases with no gene match: 5. There are 11 residues in the CDR3. The CDR3 spells CARSGPSGVYF. For the CDR3, the DNA is TGTGCCAGAAGCGGCCCTAGCGGGGTGTACTTC.

The chain carries TRBV7-8 and TRBJ2-7; perhaps TRBD1 as D (5 bases). The CDR3 sequence is 13 residues long. The V end lost 1 base, the J end lost 3 bases, and 7 bases lay between the germline ends. Germline V lookup: CDR1 SGHVS, CDR2 FQNEAQ. The CDR3 loop is CASSLGRDYEQYV. CDR3 nucleotides: TGTGCCAGCAGCTTAGGCAGGGACTACGAGCAGTACGTC.

V and J are TRBV12-5 and TRBJ1-1; 9 positions agree with TRBD1. This CDR3 contains 16 residues. Germline lookup yields CDR1 LGHNT and CDR2 FRNRAP. Losses at the gene ends were 0 bases for V and 0 bases for J; bases not matched to a gene: 2. The CDR3 region is CASGLVRDRVNTEAFF. CDR3 in DNA: TGTGCTAGTGGTTTGGTAAGGGACAGGGTGAACACTGAAGCTTTCTTT.

V is TRBV25-1 and J is TRBJ1-1; 8 bases match TRBD1. Germline CDR1 is MGHDK and CDR2 is SYGVNS. Losses at the gene ends were 8 bases for V and 7 bases for J; bases not matched to a gene: 9. The CDR3 totals 13 residues. In DNA form, the CDR3 reads TGTGCCAGCGGGAGGACAGGGCTACTTGAAGCTTTCTTT. This translates into CASGRTGLLEAFF. Using reference TRBV25-1 and TRBJ1-1 for the parts outside the CDR3, the full variable domain is EADIYQTPRYLVIGTGKKITLECSQTMGHDKMYWYQQDPGMELHLIHYSYGVNSTEKGDLSSESTVSRIRTEHFPLTLESARPSHTSQYLCASGRTGLLEAFFGQGTRLTVV.

This clone appeared a single time. The chain has TRBV12-3 or TRBV12-4 and TRBJ2-1; the D is unclear. The CDR3 consists of 13 residues. V was trimmed by 6 bases and J by 5 bases, leaving 11 bases between them. The CDR3 here is CASRETLNNEQFF. The CDR3 region has the DNA TGTGCCAGCAGAGAGACATTGAACAATGAGCAGTTCTTC.

The chain carries TRBV5-1 and TRBJ2-5; D not certain. CDR1 is SGHRS and CDR2 is YFSETQ in the germline V gene. V was shortened by 4 bases and J by 2 bases, with 6 bases between the two germline ends. The length of the CDR3 is 12 residues. The DNA for the CDR3 is TGCGCCAGCAGCCTATCTCAAGAGACCCAGTACTTC. This codes for CASSLSQETQYF.

The chain has TRBV30 and TRBJ2-1, with D hard to call. V dropped 0 bases and J dropped 6 bases, with 6 bases sitting between them. CDR3 length equals 12 residues. Per germline, CDR1 GTSNPN and CDR2 SVGIG (reference sequence). Written as DNA, the CDR3 is TGTGCCTGGAGTGTTGCTAGCAATGAGCAGTTCTTC. This encodes CAWSVASNEQFF.

This rearrangement joins TRBV7-9 to TRBJ1-5; 9 bases line up with TRBD1. Germline assignment: CDR1 SEHNR and CDR2 FQNEAQ (reference sequence). CDR3 length: 16 amino acids. The ends lost 5 bases at V and 5 bases at J; junction bases unmatched: 10. Written as DNA, the CDR3 is TGTGCCAGCAGCCCGGGGGGACAGGGTGGTTATCAGCCCCAGCATTTT. This sequence encodes CASSPGGQGGYQPQHF. The entire variable domain, with the rest obtained from reference TRBV7-9 and TRBJ1-5, is as follows: DTGVSQNPRHKITKRGQNVTFRCDPISEHNRLYWYRQTLGQGPEFLTYFQNEAQLEKSRLLSDRFSAERPKGSFSTLEIQRTEQGDSAMYLCASSPGGQGGYQPQHFGDGTRLSIL.

This clone has only one observation. The chain joins TRBV5-1 to TRBJ2-3, with TRBD2 as a possible D gene (5 bases). CDR1 and CDR2 from the germline V gene are SGHRS and YFSETQ. The CDR3 length is 13 residues. Trimming cost V 3 bases and J 2 bases, with 7 bases left between them. CDR3 region: CASSWTATDTQYF. The DNA for the CDR3 is TGCGCCAGCAGCTGGACTGCCACAGATACGCAGTATTTT.

The CDR3 reads CASSWTSGSGDTQYF. The CDR3 nucleotides read TGTGCCAGCAGTTGGACTAGCGGGAGTGGAGATACGCAGTATTTT. V and J are TRBV6-2 or TRBV6-3 and TRBJ2-3; 13 nucleotides align to TRBD2. Trimming at V came to 4 bases and at J to 5 bases, leaving 3 bases not matched to a gene. CDR3 size: 15 residues. The V gene's germline CDR1 is MNHEY and CDR2 SVGEGT.

This clone is a singleton in its sample. This chain connects TRBV10-3 to TRBJ1-2; TRBD1 agrees at 11 bases. Germline-derived CDR1 and CDR2 are ENHRY and SYGVKD. Trimming took 4 bases from V and 8 from J; bases not matched to a gene: 9. The CDR3 has 15 residues. The CDR3, as DNA: TGTGCCATCAGTGCCCGGGACAGGGGGTTGGAAGGCTACACCTTC. This encodes CAISARDRGLEGYTF.

The CDR3 protein is CASSESGTSEAFF. DNA of the CDR3: TGCGCCAGCAGTGAGTCGGGCACATCTGAAGCTTTCTTT. The rearrangement joins TRBV10-1 to TRBJ1-1; D gene unclear. This CDR3 is 13 amino acids long. Germline CDR1 and CDR2: WNHNN and SYGVQD (reference sequence). Trimming shortened V by 0 bases and J by 6 bases, and 8 bases separated the two germline ends.

The chain uses TRBV6-4 and TRBJ2-1, with TRBD1 identical over 10 bases. This CDR3 spans 15 amino acids. With 4 bases clipped from V and 6 bases from J, the junction kept 6 bases outside the gene matches. CDR1 is MRHNA and CDR2 is SNTAGT in the germline V gene. The CDR3 is CASSVGQGDFNEQFF. The CDR3 DNA sequence: TGTGCCAGCAGTGTCGGACAGGGGGACTTCAATGAGCAGTTCTTC.

The chain employs TRBV6-2 or TRBV6-3 and TRBJ1-2; D perhaps matches TRBD1 (5 bases). V lost 5 bases to trimming and J lost 4 bases, with 8 bases between them. The CDR3 loop spans 12 amino acids. Germline V CDR1 and CDR2: MNHEY, SVGEGT. The CDR3 coding sequence is TGTGCCAGCAGTCAGGGCTTCTATGGCTACACCTTC. This encodes CASSQGFYGYTF.